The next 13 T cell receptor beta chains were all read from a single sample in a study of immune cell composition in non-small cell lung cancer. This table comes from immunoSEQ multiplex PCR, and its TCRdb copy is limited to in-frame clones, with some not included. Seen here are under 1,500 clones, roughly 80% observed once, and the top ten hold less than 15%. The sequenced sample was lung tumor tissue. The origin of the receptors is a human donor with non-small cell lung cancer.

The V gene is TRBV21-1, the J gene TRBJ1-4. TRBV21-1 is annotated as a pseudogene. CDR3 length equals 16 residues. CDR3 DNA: TGTGCCAGCAGCAAGGGTAGGGAGGGGATTGATGAAAAACTGTTTTTT. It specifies CASSKGREGIDEKLFF.

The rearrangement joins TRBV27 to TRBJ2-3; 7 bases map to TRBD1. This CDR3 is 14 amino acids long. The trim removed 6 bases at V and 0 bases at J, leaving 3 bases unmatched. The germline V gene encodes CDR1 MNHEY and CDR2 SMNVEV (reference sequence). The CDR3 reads CASSLTGSTDTQYF. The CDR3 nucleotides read TGTGCCAGCAGCCTGACAGGGAGCACAGATACGCAGTATTTT.

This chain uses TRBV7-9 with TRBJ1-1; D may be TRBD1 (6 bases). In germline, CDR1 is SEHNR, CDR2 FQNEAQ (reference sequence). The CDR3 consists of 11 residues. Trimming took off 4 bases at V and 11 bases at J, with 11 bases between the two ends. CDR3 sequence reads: CASSSTGFAFF. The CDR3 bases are TGTGCCAGCAGCTCAACAGGGTTCGCTTTCTTT.

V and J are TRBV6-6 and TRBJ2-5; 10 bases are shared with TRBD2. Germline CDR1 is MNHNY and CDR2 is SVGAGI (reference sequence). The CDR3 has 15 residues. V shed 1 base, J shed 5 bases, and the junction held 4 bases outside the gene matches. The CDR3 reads CASSYWLAGAETQYF. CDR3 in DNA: TGTGCCAGCAGTTACTGGCTAGCGGGAGCTGAGACCCAGTACTTC.

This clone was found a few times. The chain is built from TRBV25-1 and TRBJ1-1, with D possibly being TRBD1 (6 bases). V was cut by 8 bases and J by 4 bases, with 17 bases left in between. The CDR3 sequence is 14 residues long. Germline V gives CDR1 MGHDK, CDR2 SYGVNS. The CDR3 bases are TGTGCCAGCTCAAGGGGACACCAGATCACTGAAGCTTTCTTT. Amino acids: CASSRGHQITEAFF.

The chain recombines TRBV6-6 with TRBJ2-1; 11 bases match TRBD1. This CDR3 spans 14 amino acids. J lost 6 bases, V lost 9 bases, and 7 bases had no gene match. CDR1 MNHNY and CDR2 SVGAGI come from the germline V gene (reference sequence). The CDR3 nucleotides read TGTGCCAGTCTCTTTGGGACAGGGGGCAATGAGCAGTTCTTC. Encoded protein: CASLFGTGGNEQFF.

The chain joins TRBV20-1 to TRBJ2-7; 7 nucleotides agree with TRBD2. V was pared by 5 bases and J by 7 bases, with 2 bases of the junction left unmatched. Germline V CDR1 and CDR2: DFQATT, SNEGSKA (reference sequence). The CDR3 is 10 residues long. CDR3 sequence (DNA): TGCAGTGCTCTGCGGGGGGAGCAGTACTTC. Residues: CSALRGEQYF.

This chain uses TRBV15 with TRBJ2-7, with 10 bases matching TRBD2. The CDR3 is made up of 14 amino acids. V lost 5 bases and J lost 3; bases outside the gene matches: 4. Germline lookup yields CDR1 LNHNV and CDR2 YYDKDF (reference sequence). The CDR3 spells CATSYRTSGYEQYF. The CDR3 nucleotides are TGTGCCACCAGCTATCGGACTAGCGGCTACGAGCAGTACTTC.

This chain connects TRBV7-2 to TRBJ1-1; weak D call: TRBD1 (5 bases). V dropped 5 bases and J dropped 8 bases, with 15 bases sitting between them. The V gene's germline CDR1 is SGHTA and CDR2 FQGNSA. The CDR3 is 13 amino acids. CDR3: CASSPDTRLEAFF. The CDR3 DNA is TGTGCCAGCAGCCCGGACACTCGCCTCGAAGCTTTCTTT.

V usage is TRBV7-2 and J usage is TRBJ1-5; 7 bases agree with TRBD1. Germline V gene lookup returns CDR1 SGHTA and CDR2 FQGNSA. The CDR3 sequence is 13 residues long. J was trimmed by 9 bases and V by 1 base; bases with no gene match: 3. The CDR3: CASSLGTGRPQHF. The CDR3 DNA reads TGTGCCAGCAGCTTAGGGACAGGAAGGCCCCAGCATTTT.

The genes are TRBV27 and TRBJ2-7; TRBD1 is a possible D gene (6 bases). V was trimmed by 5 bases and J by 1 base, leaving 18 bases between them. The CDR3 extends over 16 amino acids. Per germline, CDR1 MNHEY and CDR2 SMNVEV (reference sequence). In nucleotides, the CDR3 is TGTGCCAGCAGTAGGTCAGGGGTCGGTTTATCCTACGAGCAGTACTTC. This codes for CASSRSGVGLSYEQYF.

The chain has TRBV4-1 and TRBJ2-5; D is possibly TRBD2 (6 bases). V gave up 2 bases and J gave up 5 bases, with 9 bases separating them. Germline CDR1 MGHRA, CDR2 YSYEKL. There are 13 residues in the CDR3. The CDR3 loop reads CASSQWRGETQYF. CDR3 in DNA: TGCGCCAGCAGCCAATGGAGGGGTGAGACCCAGTACTTC.

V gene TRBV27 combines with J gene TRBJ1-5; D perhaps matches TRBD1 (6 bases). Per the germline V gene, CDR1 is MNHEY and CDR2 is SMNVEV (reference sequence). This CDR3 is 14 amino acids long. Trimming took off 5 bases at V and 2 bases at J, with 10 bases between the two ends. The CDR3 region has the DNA TGTGCCAGCAGTCTTCGACAGGGCAATCAGCCCCAGCATTTT. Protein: CASSLRQGNQPQHF.